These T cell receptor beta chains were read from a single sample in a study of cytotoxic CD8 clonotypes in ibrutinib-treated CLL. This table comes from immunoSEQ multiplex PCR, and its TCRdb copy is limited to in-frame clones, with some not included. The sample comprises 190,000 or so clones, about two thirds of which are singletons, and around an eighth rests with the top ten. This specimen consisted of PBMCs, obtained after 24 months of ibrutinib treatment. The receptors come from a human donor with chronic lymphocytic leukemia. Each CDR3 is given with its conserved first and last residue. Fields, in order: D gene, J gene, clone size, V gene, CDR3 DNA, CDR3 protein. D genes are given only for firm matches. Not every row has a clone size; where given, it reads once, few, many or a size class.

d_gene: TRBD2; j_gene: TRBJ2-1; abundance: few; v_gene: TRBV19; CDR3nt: TGTGCCAGTAGTATTCAGGGACTAGCGGGAGGACCCGAGCAGTTCTTC; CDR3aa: CASSIQGLAGGPEQFF
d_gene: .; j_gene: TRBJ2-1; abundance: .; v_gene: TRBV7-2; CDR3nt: TGTGCCAGCAGCTTAGTTTCCAATGAGCAGTTCTTC; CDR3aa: CASSLVSNEQFF
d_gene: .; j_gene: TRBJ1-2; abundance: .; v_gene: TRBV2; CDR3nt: TGTGCCAGCAGTGCAGGGTTGGGCTATGGCTACACCTTC; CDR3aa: CASSAGLGYGYTF
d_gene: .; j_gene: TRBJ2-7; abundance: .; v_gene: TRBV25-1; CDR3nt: TGTGCCAGCAGTGAAAAGGGGGGAGACTTCTACGAGCAGTACTTC; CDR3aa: CASSEKGGDFYEQYF
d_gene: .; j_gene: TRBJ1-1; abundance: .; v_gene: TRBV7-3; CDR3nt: TGTGCCAGCAGCTCACAGGCGAACACTGAAGCTTTCTTT; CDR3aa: CASSSQANTEAFF
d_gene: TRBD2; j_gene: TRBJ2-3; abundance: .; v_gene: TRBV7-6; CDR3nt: TGTGCCAGCAGCTTCCCCCCAGCGGGAGTCACAGATACGCAGTATTTT; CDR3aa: CASSFPPAGVTDTQYF
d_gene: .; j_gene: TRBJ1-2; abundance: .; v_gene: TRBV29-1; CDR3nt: TGCAGCGTTGAAGAGGACAGTATTTACCCTTATGGCTACACCTTC; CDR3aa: CSVEEDSIYPYGYTF
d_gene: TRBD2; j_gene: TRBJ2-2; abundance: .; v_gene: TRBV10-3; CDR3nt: TGTGCCATCAGATGGCGGGAGAGAGGCACCGGGGAGCTGTTTTTT; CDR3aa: CAIRWRERGTGELFF
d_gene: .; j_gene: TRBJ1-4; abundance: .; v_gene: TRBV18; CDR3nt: TGTGCCAGCTCACCGCGGAGGAGTAATGAAAAACTGTTTTTT; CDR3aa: CASSPRRSNEKLFF
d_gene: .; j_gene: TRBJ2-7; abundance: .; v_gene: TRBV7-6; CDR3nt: TGTGCCAGCAGCCGCCCCGGCTCCTACGAGCAGTACTTC; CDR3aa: CASSRPGSYEQYF
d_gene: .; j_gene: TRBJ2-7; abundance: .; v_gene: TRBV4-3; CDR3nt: TGCGCCAGCAGCCAAGAACCAGGGTACGGCGAGCAGTACTTC; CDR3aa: CASSQEPGYGEQYF
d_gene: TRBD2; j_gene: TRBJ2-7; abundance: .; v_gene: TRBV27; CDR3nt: TGTGCCAGCAGTGTAGAGCGGGGTACCTACGAGCAGTACTTC; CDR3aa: CASSVERGTYEQYF
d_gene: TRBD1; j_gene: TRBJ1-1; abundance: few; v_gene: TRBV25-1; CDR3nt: TGTGCCAGCACCCCGGGACAGCACACTGAAGCTTTCTTT; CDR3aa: CASTPGQHTEAFF
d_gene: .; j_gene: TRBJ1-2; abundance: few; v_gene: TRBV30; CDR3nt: TGTGCCTGGAGTCAGGACAGATCTAACTATGGCTACACCTTC; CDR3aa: CAWSQDRSNYGYTF
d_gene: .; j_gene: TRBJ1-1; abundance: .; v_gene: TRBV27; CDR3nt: TGTGCCAGCAGTTTAAGGGGGGGGGTTTGGAACACTGAAGCTTTCTTT; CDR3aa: CASSLRGGVWNTEAFF
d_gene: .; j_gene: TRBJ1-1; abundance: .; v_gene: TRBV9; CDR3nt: TGTGCCAGCAGCGTAGGCGGCCAGAACACTGAAGCTTTCTTT; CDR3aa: CASSVGGQNTEAFF
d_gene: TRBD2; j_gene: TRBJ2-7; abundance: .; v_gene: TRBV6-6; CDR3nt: TGTGCCAGCAGAGTAGGCGGGAGTGTCTACGAGCAGTACTTC; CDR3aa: CASRVGGSVYEQYF
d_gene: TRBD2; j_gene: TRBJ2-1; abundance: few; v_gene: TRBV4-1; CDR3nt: TGCGCCAGCAGCTCAAGATCGCTAGCGGGAGGCGAGCAGTTCTTC; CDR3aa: CASSSRSLAGGEQFF
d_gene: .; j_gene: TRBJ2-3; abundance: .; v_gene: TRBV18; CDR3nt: TGTGCCAGCTCCCCACCGGTCACAGATACGCAGTATTTT; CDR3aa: CASSPPVTDTQYF
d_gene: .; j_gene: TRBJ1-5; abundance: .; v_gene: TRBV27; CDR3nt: TGTGCCAGCAGTTTCTCAGGGCCGGGTCAGCCCCAGCATTTT; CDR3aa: CASSFSGPGQPQHF
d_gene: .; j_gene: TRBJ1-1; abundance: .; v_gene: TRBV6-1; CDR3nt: TGTGCCACTACAGGGTTGGACACTGAAGCTTTCTTT; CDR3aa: CATTGLDTEAFF
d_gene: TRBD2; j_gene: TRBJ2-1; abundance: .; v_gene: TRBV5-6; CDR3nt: TGTGCCAGCAGCTTGGCGGGGCTAGCGGGAGGCAGGTCTGACAATGAGCAGTTCTTC; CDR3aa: CASSLAGLAGGRSDNEQFF
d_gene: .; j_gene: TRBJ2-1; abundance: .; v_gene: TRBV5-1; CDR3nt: TGCGCCAGCAGCACAGACTACAGGGTTGAGCAGTTCTTC; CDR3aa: CASSTDYRVEQFF
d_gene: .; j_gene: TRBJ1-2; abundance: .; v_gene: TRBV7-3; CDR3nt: TGTGCCAGCAGCTTAGGGAATGGCTACACCTTC; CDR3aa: CASSLGNGYTF
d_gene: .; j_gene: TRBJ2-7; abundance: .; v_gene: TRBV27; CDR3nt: TGTGCCAGCAGTTTATCCATAATTTCGAGCTCCTACGAGCAGTACTTC; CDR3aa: CASSLSIISSSYEQYF
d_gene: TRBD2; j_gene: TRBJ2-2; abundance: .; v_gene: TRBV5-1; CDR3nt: TGCGCCATCCCCACCGGGGCTAGCGGGAGATGGGAGCTGTTTTTT; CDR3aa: CAIPTGASGRWELFF
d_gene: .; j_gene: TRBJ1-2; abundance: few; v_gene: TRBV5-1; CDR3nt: TGCGCCAGCAGCTTGGTTGGTAGTGGAAAGCGCGGTGAAAGAGCTAACTATGGCTACACCTTC; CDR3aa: CASSLVGSGKRGERANYGYTF
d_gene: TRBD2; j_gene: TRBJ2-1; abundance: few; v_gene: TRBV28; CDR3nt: TGTGCCAGCAGGACTAGCGGGAGTAAGGCTCCGTTCTTC; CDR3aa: CASRTSGSKAPFF
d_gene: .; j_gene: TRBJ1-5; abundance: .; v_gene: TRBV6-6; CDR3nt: TGTGCCAGCAGTTACTCGTCGATCCAGAATCAGCCCCAGCATTTT; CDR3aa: CASSYSSIQNQPQHF
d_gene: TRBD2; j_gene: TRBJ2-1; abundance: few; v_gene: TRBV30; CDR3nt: TGTGCCTGGAGGGGACTAGAGAATGAGCAGTTCTTC; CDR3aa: CAWRGLENEQFF
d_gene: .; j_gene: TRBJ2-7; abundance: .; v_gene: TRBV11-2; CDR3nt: TGTGCCAGCAGCTCCGCCGCAGGCCCGACCGGCTACGAGCAGTACTTC; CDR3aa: CASSSAAGPTGYEQYF
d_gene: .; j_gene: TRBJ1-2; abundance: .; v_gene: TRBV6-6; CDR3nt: TGTGCCAGCAGTTACTCGAGCGCCAGGGGTAACTATGGCTACACCTTC; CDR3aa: CASSYSSARGNYGYTF
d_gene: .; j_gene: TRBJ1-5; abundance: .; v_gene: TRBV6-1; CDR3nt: TGTGCCAGCAGCCTGGCAGGAAGGTACAATCAGCCCCAGCATTTT; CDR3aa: CASSLAGRYNQPQHF
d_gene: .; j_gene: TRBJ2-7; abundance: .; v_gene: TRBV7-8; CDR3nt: TGTGCCAGCAGCTTGCCAGGGGTGTTAGTGGAGCAGTACTTC; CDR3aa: CASSLPGVLVEQYF
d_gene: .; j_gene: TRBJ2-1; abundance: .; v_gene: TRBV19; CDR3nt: TGTGCCAGTAGTCTGGCTCTGGGGGGCCGAGCCGATAAGCAGTTCTTC; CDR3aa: CASSLALGGRADKQFF
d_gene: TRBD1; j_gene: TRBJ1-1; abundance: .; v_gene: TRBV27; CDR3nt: TGTGCCAGCAGTCCGACAGGGGGCGCCGGAACTGAAGCTTTCTTT; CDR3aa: CASSPTGGAGTEAFF
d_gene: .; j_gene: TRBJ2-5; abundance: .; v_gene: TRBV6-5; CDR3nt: TGTGCCAGCAGTTACGAATATTGGGACGGCCCCCAGTACTTC; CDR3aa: CASSYEYWDGPQYF
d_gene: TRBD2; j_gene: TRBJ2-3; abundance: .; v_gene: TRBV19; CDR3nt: TGTGCCAGTAGTAACCTGCCGGGACTAGCGGGAGTAAACACAGATACGCAGTATTTT; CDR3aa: CASSNLPGLAGVNTDTQYF
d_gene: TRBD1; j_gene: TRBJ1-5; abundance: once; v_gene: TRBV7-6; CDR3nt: TGTGCCAGCAGCTTAGAAGCTTTTGCAGGGGGCTATTCTCAGCCCCAGCATTTT; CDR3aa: CASSLEAFAGGYSQPQHF
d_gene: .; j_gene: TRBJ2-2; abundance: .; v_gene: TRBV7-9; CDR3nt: TGTGCCAGCAGCTTTGTTACCGGGGTCGCCGGGGAGCTGTTTTTT; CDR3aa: CASSFVTGVAGELFF
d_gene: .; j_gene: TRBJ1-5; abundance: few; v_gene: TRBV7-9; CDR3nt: TGTGCCAGCAGCCGACAGACCAATCAGCCCCAGCATTTT; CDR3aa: CASSRQTNQPQHF
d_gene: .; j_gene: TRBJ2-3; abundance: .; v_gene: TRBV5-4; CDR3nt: TGTGCCAGCAGCCCACATCAGCGATCTGGGGCTGGAGATACGCAGTATTTT; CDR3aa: CASSPHQRSGAGDTQYF